These 11 T cell receptor beta chains originate from one sample sequenced in a study of monozygotic twins with inflammatory bowel disease. Each CDR3 protein gets one entry in TCRdb, which reprocessed the 5' RACE reads and gives no DNA. This table lists approximately 330,000 distinct CDR3 sequences. The sequenced sample consisted of blood. The receptors derive from a human donor with ulcerative colitis or Crohn's disease, or a healthy co-twin of an affected twin (not recorded which).

The V gene is TRBV4-3, the J gene TRBJ2-1; TCRdb designates TRBD1, a call that cannot be tested without DNA. CDR1 LGHNA and CDR2 YSLEER come from the germline V gene. The CDR3 is made up of 18 amino acids. Here the CDR3 reads CASSQEEYRGGSYNEQFF.

The CDR3 loop reads CASSSFGHEQFF. The chain links TRBV5-4 to TRBJ2-1. Germline CDR1 reads SGHNT; CDR2 reads YYREEE (reference sequence). CDR3 size: 12 residues. Full variable domain (rest looked up from reference TRBV5-4 and TRBJ2-1): ETGVTQSPTHLIKTRGQQVTLRCSSQSGHNTVSWYQQALGQGPQFIFQYYREEENGRGNFPPRFSGLQFPNYSSELNVNALELDDSALYLCASSSFGHEQFFGPGTRLTVL.

This sequence joins TRBV7-9 and TRBJ1-3; TCRdb picks TRBD1, but there is no DNA to check that call. This CDR3 region has 14 residues. Germline assignment: CDR1 SEHNR and CDR2 FQNEAQ (reference sequence). CDR3: CASSEQGARNTIYF.

The chain carries TRBV15 and TRBJ2-5; the D call from TCRdb, TRBD1, cannot be confirmed without DNA. Germline V lookup: CDR1 LNHNV, CDR2 YYDKDF (reference sequence). This CDR3 contains 17 residues. The CDR3 reads CATSRDPGTGTYATQYF. The variable domain in full, completed from reference TRBV15 and TRBJ2-5, reads DAMVIQNPRYQVTQFGKPVTLSCSQTLNHNVMYWYQQKSSQAPKLLFHYYDKDFNNEADTPDNFQSRRPNTSFCFLDIRSPGLGDTAMYLCATSRDPGTGTYATQYFGPGTRLLVL.

The chain couples TRBV10-3 to TRBJ2-7; the D call from TCRdb, TRBD1, cannot be confirmed without DNA. The germline CDR1 and CDR2 sequences are ENHRY and SYGVKD. The CDR3 contains 14 residues. CDR3 sequence reads: CAIRGGTESYEQYF.

The chain recombines TRBV28 with TRBJ2-5; TCRdb indicates TRBD1, and absent DNA this call remains unverified. The CDR3 runs to 15 residues. Per germline, CDR1 MDHEN and CDR2 SYDVKM. The CDR3 sequence is CASSYLTGGGETQYF.

Here the CDR3 reads CASSRDSASYNEQFF. This chain connects TRBV4-3 to TRBJ2-1; the TCRdb D gene call, TRBD2, has no DNA to confirm it. Germline V lookup: CDR1 LGHNA, CDR2 YSLEER. The CDR3 covers 15 residues.

V and J are TRBV5-1 and TRBJ2-2; no DNA is available, so the TRBD1 call from TCRdb remains unchecked. Germline CDR1 SGHRS, CDR2 YFSETQ. The CDR3 runs to 15 residues. The CDR3 is CASKSQPGGTGELFF.

The chain links TRBV5-1 to TRBJ2-1; TCRdb calls TRBD2, which cannot be checked without DNA. CDR1 and CDR2 (germline): SGHRS, YFSETQ. The CDR3 contains 19 residues. The CDR3 loop is CASSSTGLAGGLSYNEQFF. The full variable domain, in which reference TRBV5-1 and TRBJ2-1 provide the parts outside the CDR3, is KAGVTQTPRYLIKTRGQQVTLSCSPISGHRSVSWYQQTPGQGLQFLFEYFSETQRNKGNFPGRFSGRQFSNSRSEMNVSTLELGDSALYLCASSSTGLAGGLSYNEQFFGPGTRLTVL.

The chain couples TRBV4-1 to TRBJ1-6; TCRdb selects TRBD1, and the lack of DNA leaves this call unchecked. CDR3 size: 14 residues. CDR1 and CDR2 from the germline V gene are MGHRA and YSYEKL. CDR3 amino acids: CASRVDSYNSPLHF.

The chain uses TRBV28 and TRBJ1-5; TCRdb designates TRBD1, a call that cannot be tested without DNA. The CDR3 extends over 14 amino acids. Germline-derived CDR1 and CDR2 are MDHEN and SYDVKM. The CDR3: CASSTRTSRQPQHF.